These 14 T cell receptor beta chains were all obtained from the same sample, sequenced in a study of CD8+CD57+ T cells in acquired aplastic anemia. It was genomic DNA that served as the template for profiling TCR beta VDJ and CDR3. TCRdb re-derived calls from the reads in MiXCR, one entry per CDR3 protein. The sample holds about 160,000 distinct CDR3 sequences, 47% seen once. Flow cytometry had shown expanded CD8+CD57+ cells in the patients chosen for sequencing. The sequenced material came from sorted CD4+, CD8+, or CD8+CD57+ T cells (not recorded which) from PBMCs. These receptors were obtained from a human donor with aplastic anemia.

The chain joins TRBV7-8 to TRBJ1-2; no clear D gene. Trimming left V 5 bases short and J 2 bases short, with 15 bases between. The CDR3 is 15 residues long. CDR1 SGHVS and CDR2 FQNEAQ come from the germline V gene. The CDR3 sequence is CASSPRARMNYGYTF. The CDR3 DNA sequence: TGTGCCAGCAGCCCCCGGGCGAGGATGAACTATGGCTACACCTTC. Drawing the rest from reference TRBV7-8 and TRBJ1-2, the complete variable domain is GAGVSQSPRYKVAKRGQDVALRCDPISGHVSLFWYQQALGQGPEFLTYFQNEAQLDKSGLPSDRFFAERPEGSVSTLKIQRTQQEDSAVYLCASSPRARMNYGYTFGSGTRLTVV.

There are many counts of this clonotype. V gene TRBV6-1 combines with J gene TRBJ1-4, with D possibly TRBD1 on 5 matching bases. The CDR3 has 13 amino acids. V lost 7 bases to trimming and J lost 8 bases, with 14 bases between them. Germline CDR1 is MNHNS and CDR2 is SASEGT. CDR3 sequence reads: CASMRQGWEKLFF. CDR3 coding DNA: TGTGCCAGCATGCGGCAGGGTTGGGAAAAACTGTTTTTT.

This clonotype was observed many times. The J gene is TRBJ1-1, the V gene TRBV18; D call uncertain. V was trimmed by 2 bases and J by 5 bases, leaving 9 bases between them. The CDR3 is 13 residues long. The V gene's germline CDR1 is KGHSH and CDR2 LQKENI. CDR3 protein: CASSPSGGTEAFF. The CDR3 nucleotides read TGTGCCAGCTCACCATCCGGAGGGACTGAAGCTTTCTTT.

The chain links TRBV12-3 or TRBV12-4 to TRBJ1-1; 10 bases line up with TRBD1. This CDR3 is built from 15 residues. Trimming took 6 bases from V and 4 from J; bases not matched to a gene: 8. CDR3 amino acids: CASRYPGTGVTEAFF. Written as DNA, the CDR3 is TGTGCCAGCAGGTATCCCGGGACAGGGGTCACTGAAGCTTTCTTT.

The chain links TRBV20-1 to TRBJ2-3, with a tentative D call TRBD1 (5 bases). The CDR3 spans 14 residues. CDR1 and CDR2 from the germline V gene are DFQATT and SNEGSKA (reference sequence). V shed 5 bases and J shed 4 bases, with 16 bases lying between them. The CDR3 nucleotides read TGCAGTGCTTTTGCAGGGAAGTTTGCAGATACGCAGTATTTT. Its protein product is CSAFAGKFADTQYF.

This clonotype was detected many times. The CDR3 DNA follows: TGCGCCAGCAGCTCAACCCCGGGACAGGGCTACGAGCAGTACTTC. Protein: CASSSTPGQGYEQYF. The V call is TRBV5-1, the J call TRBJ2-7; TRBD1 matches 9 bases. J gave up 3 bases and V 3 bases, and 7 bases lay outside the gene matches. Germline values: CDR1 SGHRS, CDR2 YFSETQ. CDR3 length: 15 residues. The complete variable domain, with remaining parts taken from reference TRBV5-1 and TRBJ2-7, reads KAGVTQTPRYLIKTRGQQVTLSCSPISGHRSVSWYQQTPGQGLQFLFEYFSETQRNKGNFPGRFSGRQFSNSRSEMNVSTLELGDSALYLCASSSTPGQGYEQYFGPGTRLTVT.

The chain has TRBV24-1 and TRBJ2-1, with TRBD1 as a possible D gene (6 bases). V lost 0 bases and J 6 bases, leaving 14 bases between the germline ends. There are 16 residues in the CDR3. Germline V gene data show CDR1 as KGHDR and CDR2 as SFDVKD. The CDR3 DNA reads as TGTGCCACCAGTGATTTGCAGCAGGGGACGGGCAATGAGCAGTTCTTC. It specifies CATSDLQQGTGNEQFF.

This clonotype was seen only a few times. V gene TRBV19 combines with J gene TRBJ1-5, with TRBD1 matching over 9 bases. In germline, CDR1 is LNHDA, CDR2 SQIVND (reference sequence). V trimming: 5 bases; J trimming: 2 bases; junction bases outside the gene matches: 7. The CDR3 runs to 16 residues. CDR3: CASSALWDRGNQPQHF. CDR3 bases: TGTGCCAGTAGTGCCCTTTGGGACAGGGGCAATCAGCCCCAGCATTTT.

There are many counts of this clonotype. V is TRBV24-1 and J is TRBJ2-7, with TRBD2 as a possible D gene (5 bases). Germline V gene data show CDR1 as KGHDR and CDR2 as SFDVKD. This CDR3 comprises 15 residues. The V and J ends lost 2 bases and 6 bases respectively, with 16 bases between them. In DNA, the CDR3 is TGTGCCACCAGTGATTCGGGATTAAACCCTACCGAGCAGTACTTC. Translating it yields CATSDSGLNPTEQYF.

The rearrangement links TRBV11-2 to TRBJ2-3; tentative D call: TRBD2 (5 bases). Germline loops: CDR1 SGHAT, CDR2 FQNNGV. There are 16 residues in the CDR3. The V gene lost 5 bases and the J gene lost 0 bases, with 15 bases spanning the gap. In DNA, the CDR3 is TGTGCCAGCAGCCCATTAGAGCGCGGGAGCACAGATACGCAGTATTTT. This translates into CASSPLERGSTDTQYF. Full variable domain (rest looked up from reference TRBV11-2 and TRBJ2-3): EAGVAQSPRYKIIEKRQSVAFWCNPISGHATLYWYQQILGQGPKLLIQFQNNGVVDDSQLPKDRFSAERLKGVDSTLKIQPAKLEDSAVYLCASSPLERGSTDTQYFGPGTRLTVL.

The table lists this clonotype with many counts. The rearrangement uses TRBV11-2 and TRBJ2-7; 8 bases map to TRBD2. The CDR3 is 15 amino acids. Germline V CDR1 and CDR2: SGHAT, FQNNGV. J was trimmed by 0 bases and V by 5 bases; bases with no gene match: 6. Written as DNA, the CDR3 is TGTGCCAGCAGCACAGGACTAGCCGTCTCCTACGAGCAGTACTTC. Translating gives CASSTGLAVSYEQYF.

For this clonotype: A much more abundant neighbour one base away suggests this may be a read error. CDR3 in amino acids: CASSSTGTGYTGELVF. The DNA for the CDR3 is TGTGCCAGCAGCAGTACCGGGACAGGGTACACCGGGGAGCTGGTTTTT. The gene calls are TRBV9 and TRBJ2-2; 9 bases line up with TRBD1. In germline, CDR1 is SGDLS, CDR2 YYNGEE. The CDR3 extends over 16 amino acids.

As for this clonotype: Just one base apart from a much larger clone, this may be a read error. The genes are TRBV30 and TRBJ2-2; D uncertain. The CDR3 is 12 amino acids. Germline V lookup: CDR1 GTSNPN, CDR2 SVGIG (reference sequence). The chain's CDR3 is CAWSSVQVELVF. The CDR3 nucleotides read TGTGCCTGGAGTTCCGTCCAGGTCGAGCTGGTTTTT. The variable domain in full, completed from reference TRBV30 and TRBJ2-2, reads SQTIHQWPATLVQPVGSPLSLECTVEGTSNPNLYWYRQAAGRGLQLLFYSVGIGQISSEVPQNLSASRPQDRQFILSSKKLLLSDSGFYLCAWSSVQVELVFGEGSRLTVL.

This chain connects TRBV15 to TRBJ2-7; no clear D gene. The ends were cut back, 1 base at V and 3 bases at J, with 10 bases in the middle. CDR3 length: 14 amino acids. CDR1 is LNHNV and CDR2 is YYDKDF in the germline V gene (reference sequence). CDR3 nucleotide sequence: TGTGCCACCAGCAGAGCGTACTCCTTCTACGAGCAGTACTTC. Its protein product is CATSRAYSFYEQYF.